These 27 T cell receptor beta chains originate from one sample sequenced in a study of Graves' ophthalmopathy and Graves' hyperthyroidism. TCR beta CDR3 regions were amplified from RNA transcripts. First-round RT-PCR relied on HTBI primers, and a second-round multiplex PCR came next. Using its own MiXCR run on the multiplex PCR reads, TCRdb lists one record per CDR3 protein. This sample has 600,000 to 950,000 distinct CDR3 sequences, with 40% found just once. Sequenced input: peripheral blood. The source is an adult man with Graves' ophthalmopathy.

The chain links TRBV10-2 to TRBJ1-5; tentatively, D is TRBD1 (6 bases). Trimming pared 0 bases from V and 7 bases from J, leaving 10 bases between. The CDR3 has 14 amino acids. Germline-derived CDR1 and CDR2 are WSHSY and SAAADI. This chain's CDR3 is CASSESRGDQPQHF. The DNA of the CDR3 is TGCGCCAGCAGTGAGTCGAGGGGGGACCAGCCCCAGCATTTT.

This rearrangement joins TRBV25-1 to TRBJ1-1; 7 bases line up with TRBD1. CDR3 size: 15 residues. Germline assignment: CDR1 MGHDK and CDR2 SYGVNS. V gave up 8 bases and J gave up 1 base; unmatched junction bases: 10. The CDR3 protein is CASSPQGTANTEAFF. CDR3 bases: TGTGCCAGCTCACCCCAAGGGACAGCGAACACTGAAGCTTTCTTT. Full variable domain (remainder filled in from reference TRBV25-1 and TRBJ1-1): EADIYQTPRYLVIGTGKKITLECSQTMGHDKMYWYQQDPGMELHLIHYSYGVNSTEKGDLSSESTVSRIRTEHFPLTLESARPSHTSQYLCASSPQGTANTEAFFGQGTRLTVV.

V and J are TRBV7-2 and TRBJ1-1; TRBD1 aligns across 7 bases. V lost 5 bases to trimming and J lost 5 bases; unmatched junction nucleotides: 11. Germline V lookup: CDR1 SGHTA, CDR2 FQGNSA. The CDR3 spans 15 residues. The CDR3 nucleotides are TGTGCCAGCAGCATGGCAGGGGGGCGGAGGACTGAAGCTTTCTTT. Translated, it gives CASSMAGGRRTEAFF.

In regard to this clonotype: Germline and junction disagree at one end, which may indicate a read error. The CDR3 region has the DNA TGTGCCAGCAGTGAAGGGGGGGGAGACTCCTACGAGCAGTACTTC. It yields the protein CASSEGGGDSYEQYF. The chain couples TRBV10-3 to TRBJ2-7; perhaps TRBD2 as D (7 bases). The length of the CDR3 is 15 residues. Germline values: CDR1 ENHRY, CDR2 SYGVKD.

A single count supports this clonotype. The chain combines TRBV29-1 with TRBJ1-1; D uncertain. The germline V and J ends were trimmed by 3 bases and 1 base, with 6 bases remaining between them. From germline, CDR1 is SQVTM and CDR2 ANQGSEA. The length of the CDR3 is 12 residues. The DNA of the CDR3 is TGCAGCGTTGAGAACAGGAACACTGAAGCTTTCTTT. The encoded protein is CSVENRNTEAFF.

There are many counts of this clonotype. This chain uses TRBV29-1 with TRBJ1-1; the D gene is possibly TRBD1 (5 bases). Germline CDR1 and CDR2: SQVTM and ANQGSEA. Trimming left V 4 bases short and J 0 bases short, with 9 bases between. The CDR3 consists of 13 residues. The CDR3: CSVVTGLNTEAFF. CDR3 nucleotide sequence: TGCAGCGTTGTTACAGGCTTGAACACTGAAGCTTTCTTT.

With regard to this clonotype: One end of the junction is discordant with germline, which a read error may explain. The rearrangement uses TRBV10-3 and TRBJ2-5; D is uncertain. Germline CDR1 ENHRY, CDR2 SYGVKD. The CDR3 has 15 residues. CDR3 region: CASSEARAVQETQYF. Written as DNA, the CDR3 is TGTGCCAGCAGTGAAGCTAGGGCTGTTCAAGAGACCCAGTACTTC.

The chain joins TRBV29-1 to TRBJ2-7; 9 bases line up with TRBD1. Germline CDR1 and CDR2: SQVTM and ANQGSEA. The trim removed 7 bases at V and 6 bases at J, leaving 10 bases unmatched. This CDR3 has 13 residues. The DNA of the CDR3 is TGCAGCGGGGCCGGGACAGGGCCCGGCGAGCAGTACTTC. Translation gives CSGAGTGPGEQYF.

CDR3 coding DNA: TGTGCCAGCGGGGGCGGACAGCTATACGAGCAGTACTTC. Translating gives CASGGGQLYEQYF. This rearrangement joins TRBV11-1 to TRBJ2-7; possible D gene TRBD1, 6 bases. Germline CDR1 SGHAT, CDR2 FQDESV (reference sequence). The CDR3 is made up of 13 amino acids. Trimming took 8 bases from V and 4 from J, leaving 15 bases between them.

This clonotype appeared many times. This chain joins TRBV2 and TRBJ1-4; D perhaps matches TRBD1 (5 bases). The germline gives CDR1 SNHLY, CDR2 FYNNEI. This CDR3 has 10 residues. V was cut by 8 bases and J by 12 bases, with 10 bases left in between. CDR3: CASRGGELFF. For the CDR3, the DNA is TGTGCCAGCCGGGGGGGTGAACTGTTTTTT.

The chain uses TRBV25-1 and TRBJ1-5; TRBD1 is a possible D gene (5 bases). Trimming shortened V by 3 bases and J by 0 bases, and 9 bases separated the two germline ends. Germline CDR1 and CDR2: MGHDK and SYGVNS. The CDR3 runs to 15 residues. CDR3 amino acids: CASSDGHASNQPQHF. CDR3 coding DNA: TGTGCCAGCAGTGACGGACACGCTAGCAATCAGCCCCAGCATTTT. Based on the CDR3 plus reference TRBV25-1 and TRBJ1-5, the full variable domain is EADIYQTPRYLVIGTGKKITLECSQTMGHDKMYWYQQDPGMELHLIHYSYGVNSTEKGDLSSESTVSRIRTEHFPLTLESARPSHTSQYLCASSDGHASNQPQHFGDGTRLSIL.

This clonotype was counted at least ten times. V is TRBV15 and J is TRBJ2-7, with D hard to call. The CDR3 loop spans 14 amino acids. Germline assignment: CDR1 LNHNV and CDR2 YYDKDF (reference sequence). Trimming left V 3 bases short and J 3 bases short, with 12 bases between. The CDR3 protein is CATSSVAALYEQYF. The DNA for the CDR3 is TGTGCCACCAGCAGTGTGGCAGCCCTCTACGAGCAGTACTTC.

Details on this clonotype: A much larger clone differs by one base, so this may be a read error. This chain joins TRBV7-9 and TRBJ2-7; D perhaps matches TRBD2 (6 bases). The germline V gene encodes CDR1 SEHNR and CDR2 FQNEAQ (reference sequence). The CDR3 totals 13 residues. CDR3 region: CASSLALDYGQYF. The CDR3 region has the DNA TGTGCCAGCAGCTTAGCGCTGGACTACGGGCAGTACTTC.

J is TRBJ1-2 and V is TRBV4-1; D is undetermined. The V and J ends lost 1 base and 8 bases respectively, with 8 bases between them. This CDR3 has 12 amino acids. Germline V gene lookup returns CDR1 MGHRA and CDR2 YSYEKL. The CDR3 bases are TGCGCCAGCAGCCAAGGGCCATCGGGCTACACCTTC. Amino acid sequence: CASSQGPSGYTF.

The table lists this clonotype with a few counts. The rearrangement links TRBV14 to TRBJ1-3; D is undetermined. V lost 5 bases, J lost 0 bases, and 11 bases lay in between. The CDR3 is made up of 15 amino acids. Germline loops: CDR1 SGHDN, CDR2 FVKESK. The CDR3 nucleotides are TGTGCCAGCAGCGTTCGATCCCACTCTGGAAACACCATATATTTT. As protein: CASSVRSHSGNTIYF.

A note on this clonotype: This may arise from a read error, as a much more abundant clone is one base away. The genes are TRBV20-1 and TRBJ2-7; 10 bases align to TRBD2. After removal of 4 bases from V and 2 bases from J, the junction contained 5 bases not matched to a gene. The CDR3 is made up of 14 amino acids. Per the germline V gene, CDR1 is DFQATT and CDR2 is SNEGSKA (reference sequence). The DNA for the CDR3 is TGCAGTGCTACCGGGACTAGCGTTGCCTACGAGCAGTACGTC. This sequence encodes CSATGTSVAYEQYV.

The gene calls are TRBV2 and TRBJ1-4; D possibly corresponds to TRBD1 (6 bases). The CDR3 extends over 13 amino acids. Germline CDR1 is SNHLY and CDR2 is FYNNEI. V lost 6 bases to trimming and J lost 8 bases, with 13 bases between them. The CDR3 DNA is TGTGCCAGCAGCGAACAGGGAGAGGAAAAACTGTTTTTT. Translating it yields CASSEQGEEKLFF.

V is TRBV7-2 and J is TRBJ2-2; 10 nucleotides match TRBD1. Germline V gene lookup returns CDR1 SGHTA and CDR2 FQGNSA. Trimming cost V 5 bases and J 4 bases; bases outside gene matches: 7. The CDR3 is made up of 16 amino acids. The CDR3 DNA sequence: TGTGCCAGCAGCCTAACGACAGGGGGCGGCACCGGGGAGCTGTTTTTT. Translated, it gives CASSLTTGGGTGELFF.

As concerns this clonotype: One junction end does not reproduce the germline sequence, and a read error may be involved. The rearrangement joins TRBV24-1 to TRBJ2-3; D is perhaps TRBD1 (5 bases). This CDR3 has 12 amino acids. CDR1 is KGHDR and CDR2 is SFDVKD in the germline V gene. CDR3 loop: CATSDSTGTQYF. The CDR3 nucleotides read TGTGCCACCAGTGATTCTACAGGTACGCAGTATTTT.

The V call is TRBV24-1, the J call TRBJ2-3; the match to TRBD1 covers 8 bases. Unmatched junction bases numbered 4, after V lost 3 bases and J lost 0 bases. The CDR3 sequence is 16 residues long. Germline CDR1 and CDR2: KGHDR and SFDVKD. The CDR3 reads CATSDATGASTDTQYF. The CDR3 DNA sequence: TGTGCCACCAGTGATGCGACAGGGGCTAGCACAGATACGCAGTATTTT.

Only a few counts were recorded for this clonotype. The CDR3 nucleotides are TGTGCCAGCAGCCAAGAACAGGGGTTAAATTCACCCCTCCACTTT. It specifies CASSQEQGLNSPLHF. J is TRBJ1-6 and V is TRBV7-9, with 7 bases identical to TRBD1. This CDR3 region has 15 residues. The V gene end was trimmed by 5 bases and the J gene end by 7 bases; junction bases not matched to a gene: 8. Per germline, CDR1 SEHNR and CDR2 FQNEAQ (reference sequence).

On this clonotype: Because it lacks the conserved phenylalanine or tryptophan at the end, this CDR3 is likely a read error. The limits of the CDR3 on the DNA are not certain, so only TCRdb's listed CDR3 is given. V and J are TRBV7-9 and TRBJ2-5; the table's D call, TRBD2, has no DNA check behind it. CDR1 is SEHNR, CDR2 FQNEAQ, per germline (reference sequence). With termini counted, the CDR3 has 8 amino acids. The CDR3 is CASSYISP.

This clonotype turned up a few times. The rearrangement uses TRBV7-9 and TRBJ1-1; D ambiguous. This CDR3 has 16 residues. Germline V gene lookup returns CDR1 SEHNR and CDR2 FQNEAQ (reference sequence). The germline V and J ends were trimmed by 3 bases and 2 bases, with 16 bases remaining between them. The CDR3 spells CASSLELRRANTEAFF. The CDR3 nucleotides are TGTGCCAGCAGCTTGGAATTGAGGAGAGCCAACACTGAAGCTTTCTTT.

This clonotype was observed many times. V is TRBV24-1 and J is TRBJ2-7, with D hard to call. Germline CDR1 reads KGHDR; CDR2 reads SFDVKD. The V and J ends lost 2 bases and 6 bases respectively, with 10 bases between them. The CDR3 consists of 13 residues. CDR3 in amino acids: CATSDWTGGEQYF. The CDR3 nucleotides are TGTGCCACCAGTGATTGGACGGGCGGCGAGCAGTACTTC.

This CDR3 is CASSYNRDRDHEQYF. CDR3 in DNA: TGTGCCAGCAGTTACAACCGGGACAGGGACCACGAGCAGTACTTC. V and J are TRBV6-6 and TRBJ2-7; 9 bases are shared with TRBD1. Germline V gives CDR1 MNHNY, CDR2 SVGAGI (reference sequence). After removal of 2 bases from V and 5 bases from J, the junction contained 7 bases not matched to a gene. The CDR3 covers 15 residues.

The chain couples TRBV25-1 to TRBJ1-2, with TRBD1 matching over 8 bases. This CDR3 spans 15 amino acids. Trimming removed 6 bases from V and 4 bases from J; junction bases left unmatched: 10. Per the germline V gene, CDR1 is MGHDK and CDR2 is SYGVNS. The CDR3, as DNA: TGTGCCAGCAGCCCAACAGGGGGAATTTCCTATGGCTACACCTTC. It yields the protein CASSPTGGISYGYTF.

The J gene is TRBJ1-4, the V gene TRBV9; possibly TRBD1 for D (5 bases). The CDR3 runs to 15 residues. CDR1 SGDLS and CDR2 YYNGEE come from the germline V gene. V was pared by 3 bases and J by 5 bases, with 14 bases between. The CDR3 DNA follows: TGTGCCAGCAGCGCACCCGGGGCCCAAAATGAAAAACTGTTTTTT. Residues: CASSAPGAQNEKLFF.